This T cell receptor beta chain comes out of a study of T cell repertoires in cytomegalovirus infection. Background on the study: From public TCR beta signatures came an indication of both CMV infection and matching HLA type.

Germline-derived CDR1 and CDR2 are SGHDN and FVKESK. Trimming pared 7 bases from V and 2 bases from J, leaving 10 bases between. CDR3 length equals 13 residues. This clonotype has just a few counts. What it binds is unknown. TCRdb reanalysed the reads using MiXCR and keeps one entry per CDR3 protein. The data hold 250,000 to 350,000 distinct CDR3 sequences, with more than 20% observed a single time. Broader study findings: The study identified carriers of CMV plus the relevant HLA from cumulative public TCR beta family frequency. Across the ex vivo response, the dominant clonotypes were HLA-C-restricted CMV-specific TCR beta clonotypes.

This sequence joins TRBV14 and TRBJ2-3; D unclear. Sequencing input: PBMCs. This sequence originates from a human donor in good health (CMV status not recorded). Some clones in this sample may be carry-over from other donors' samples. The CDR3 region is CASNSRSTDTQYF. In DNA, the CDR3 is TGTGCCAGCAATTCCCGCTCCACAGATACGCAGTATTTT.